This T cell receptor (beta chain) was recovered during a study of cytomegalovirus exposure and HLA in healthy donors. PCR employed 60 Vbeta and 13 Jbeta primers. Original processing methods: About 11 million of some 80 million unique TCR beta chains were shared, per a later count. Repertoires were generated with immunoSEQ multiplex PCR, while TCRdb's copy carries only in-frame clones and drops some. For V, J and clone size, that table is used; D and trimming come from the DNA. The table records 60,000 to 75,000 clones, roughly 70% of them present only once. Broader study findings: TCR beta V- and J-gene trimming was later associated with a missense DCLRE1C variant. Most subjects' HLA-A and HLA-B alleles were reportedly predicted from TCR beta sequences.

The CDR3 totals 19 residues. Germline V gene lookup returns CDR1 SGHVS and CDR2 FNYEAQ. V lost 5 bases to trimming and J lost 7 bases, with 27 bases between them. On this clone: Its antigen is unknown.

V is TRBV7-6 and J is TRBJ1-6, with D possibly TRBD1 on 5 matching bases. This TCR derives from a man aged 45-65 years in good health and CMV-seronegative. The sample consisted of PBMCs. The CDR3 nucleotides are TGTGCCAGCAGCCCTGCGGCACCACATAGGGGAATGGCAAATTCACCCCTCCACTTT. This translates into CASSPAAPHRGMANSPLHF.